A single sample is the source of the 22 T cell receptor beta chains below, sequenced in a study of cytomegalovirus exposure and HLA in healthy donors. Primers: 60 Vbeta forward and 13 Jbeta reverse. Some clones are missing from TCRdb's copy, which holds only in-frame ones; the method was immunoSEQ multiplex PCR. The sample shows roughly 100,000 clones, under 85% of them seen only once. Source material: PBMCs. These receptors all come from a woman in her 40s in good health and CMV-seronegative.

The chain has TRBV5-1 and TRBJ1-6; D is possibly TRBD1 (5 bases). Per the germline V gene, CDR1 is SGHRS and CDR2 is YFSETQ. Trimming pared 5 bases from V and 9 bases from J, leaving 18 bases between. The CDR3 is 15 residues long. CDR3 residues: CASRLDSPASSPLHF. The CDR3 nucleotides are TGCGCCAGCAGGTTAGACAGTCCCGCCTCTTCACCCCTCCACTTT. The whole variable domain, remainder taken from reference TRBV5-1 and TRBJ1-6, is KAGVTQTPRYLIKTRGQQVTLSCSPISGHRSVSWYQQTPGQGLQFLFEYFSETQRNKGNFPGRFSGRQFSNSRSEMNVSTLELGDSALYLCASRLDSPASSPLHFGNGTRLTVT.

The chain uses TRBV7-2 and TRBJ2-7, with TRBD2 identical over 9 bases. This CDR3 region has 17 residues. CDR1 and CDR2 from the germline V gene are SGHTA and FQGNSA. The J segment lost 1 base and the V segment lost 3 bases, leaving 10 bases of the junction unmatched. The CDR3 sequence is CASSLRASGTQSYEQYF. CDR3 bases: TGTGCCAGCAGCTTGCGGGCTAGCGGGACTCAATCCTACGAGCAGTACTTC. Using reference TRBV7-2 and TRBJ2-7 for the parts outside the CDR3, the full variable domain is GAGVSQSPSNKVTEKGKDVELRCDPISGHTALYWYRQSLGQGLEFLIYFQGNSAPDKSGLPSDRFSAERTGGSVSTLTIQRTQQEDSAVYLCASSLRASGTQSYEQYFGPGTRLTVT.

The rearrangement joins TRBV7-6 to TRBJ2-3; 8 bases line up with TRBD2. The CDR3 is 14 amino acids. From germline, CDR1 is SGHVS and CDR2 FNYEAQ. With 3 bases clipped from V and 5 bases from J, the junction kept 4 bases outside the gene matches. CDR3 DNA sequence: TGTGCCAGCAGCTTGTATCGGGAGGGAGATACGCAGTATTTT. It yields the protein CASSLYREGDTQYF.

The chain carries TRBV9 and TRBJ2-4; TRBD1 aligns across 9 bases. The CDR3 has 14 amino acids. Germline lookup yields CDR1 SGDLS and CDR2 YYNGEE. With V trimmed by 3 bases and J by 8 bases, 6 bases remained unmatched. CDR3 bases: TGTGCCAGCAGCGAACAGGGGGCGCTGGACATTCAGTACTTC. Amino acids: CASSEQGALDIQYF.

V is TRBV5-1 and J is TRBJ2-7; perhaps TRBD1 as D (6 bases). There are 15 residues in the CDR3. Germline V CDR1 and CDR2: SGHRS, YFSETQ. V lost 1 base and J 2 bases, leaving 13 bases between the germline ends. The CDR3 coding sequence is TGCGCCAGCAGCTTGAACAGGGACGGTGCCTACGAGCAGTACTTC. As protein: CASSLNRDGAYEQYF. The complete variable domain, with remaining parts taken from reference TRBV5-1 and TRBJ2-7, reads KAGVTQTPRYLIKTRGQQVTLSCSPISGHRSVSWYQQTPGQGLQFLFEYFSETQRNKGNFPGRFSGRQFSNSRSEMNVSTLELGDSALYLCASSLNRDGAYEQYFGPGTRLTVT.

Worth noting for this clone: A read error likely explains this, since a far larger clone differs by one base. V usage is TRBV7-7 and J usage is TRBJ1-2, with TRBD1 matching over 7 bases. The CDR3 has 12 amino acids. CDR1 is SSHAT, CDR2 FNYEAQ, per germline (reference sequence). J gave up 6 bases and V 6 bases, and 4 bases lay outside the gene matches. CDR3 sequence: CASSDRVDGYTF. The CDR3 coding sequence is TGTGCCAGCAGTGACAGGGTCGATGGCTACACCTTC.

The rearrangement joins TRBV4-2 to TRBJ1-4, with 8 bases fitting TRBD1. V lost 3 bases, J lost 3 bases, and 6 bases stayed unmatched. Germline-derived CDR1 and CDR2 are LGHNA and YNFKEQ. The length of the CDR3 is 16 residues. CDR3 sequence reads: CASSQMTGAANEKLFF. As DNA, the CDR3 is TGTGCCAGCAGCCAGATGACAGGGGCAGCTAATGAAAAACTGTTTTTT.

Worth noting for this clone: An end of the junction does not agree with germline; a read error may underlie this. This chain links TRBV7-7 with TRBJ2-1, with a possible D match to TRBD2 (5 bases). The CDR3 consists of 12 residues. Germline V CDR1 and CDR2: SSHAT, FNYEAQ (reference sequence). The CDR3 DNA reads TGTGCTAGCAGCTCGGGATTTGGGGAGCAGTTCTTC. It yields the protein CASSSGFGEQFF. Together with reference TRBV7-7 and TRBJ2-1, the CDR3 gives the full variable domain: GAGVSQSPRYKVTKRGQDVTLRCDPISSHATLYWYQQALGQGPEFLTYFNYEAQPDKSGLPSDRFSAERPEGSISTLTIQRTEQRDSAMYRCASSSGFGEQFFGPGTRLTVL.

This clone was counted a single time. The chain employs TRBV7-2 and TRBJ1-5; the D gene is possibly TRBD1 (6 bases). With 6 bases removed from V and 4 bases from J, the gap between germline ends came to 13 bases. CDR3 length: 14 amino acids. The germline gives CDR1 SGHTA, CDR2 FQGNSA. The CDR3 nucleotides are TGTGCCAGCAGAGTCATGGGGGCGAATCAGCCCCAGCATTTT. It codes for CASRVMGANQPQHF.

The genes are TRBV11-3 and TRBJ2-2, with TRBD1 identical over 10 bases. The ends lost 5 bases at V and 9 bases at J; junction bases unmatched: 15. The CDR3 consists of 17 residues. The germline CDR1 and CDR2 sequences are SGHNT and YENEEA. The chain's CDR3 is CASSPRGQGKGSRELFF. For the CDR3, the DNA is TGTGCCAGCAGCCCCAGGGGACAGGGGAAGGGTTCCCGGGAGCTGTTTTTT.

CDR3 nucleotides: TGTGCCAGCAGAGTTGACAGGGGGCGGGGCACTGAAGCTTTCTTT. It encodes CASRVDRGRGTEAFF. The J gene is TRBJ1-1, the V gene TRBV6-1; 10 nucleotides align to TRBD1. Germline values: CDR1 MNHNS, CDR2 SASEGT. This CDR3 has 15 amino acids. The J segment lost 4 bases and the V segment lost 6 bases, leaving 8 bases of the junction unmatched.

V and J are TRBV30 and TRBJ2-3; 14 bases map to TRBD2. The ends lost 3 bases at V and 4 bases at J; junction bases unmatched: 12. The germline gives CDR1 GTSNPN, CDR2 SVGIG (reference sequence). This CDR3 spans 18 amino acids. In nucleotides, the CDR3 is TGTGCCTGGAGGAAGGGACTAGCGGGGGCTCTAGGCGCAGATACGCAGTATTTT. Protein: CAWRKGLAGALGADTQYF.

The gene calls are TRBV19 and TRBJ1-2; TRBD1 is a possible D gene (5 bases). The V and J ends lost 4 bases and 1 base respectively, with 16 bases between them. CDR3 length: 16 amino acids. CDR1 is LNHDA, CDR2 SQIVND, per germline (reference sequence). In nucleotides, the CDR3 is TGTGCCAGTAGTACAAGTCTCGCGGGACTTAACTATGGCTACACCTTC. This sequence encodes CASSTSLAGLNYGYTF.

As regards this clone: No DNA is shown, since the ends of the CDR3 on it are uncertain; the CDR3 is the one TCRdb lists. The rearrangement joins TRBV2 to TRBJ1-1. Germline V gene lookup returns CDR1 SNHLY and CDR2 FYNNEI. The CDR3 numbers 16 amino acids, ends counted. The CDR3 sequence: CASSSSVGGRNTEAFF.

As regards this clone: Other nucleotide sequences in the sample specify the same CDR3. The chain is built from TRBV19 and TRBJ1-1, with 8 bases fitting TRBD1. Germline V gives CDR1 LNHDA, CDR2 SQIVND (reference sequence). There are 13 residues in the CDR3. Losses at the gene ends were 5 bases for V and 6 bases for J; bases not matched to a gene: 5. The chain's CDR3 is CASSSTGVAEAFF. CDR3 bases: TGTGCCAGTAGTTCGACAGGGGTGGCTGAAGCTTTCTTT.

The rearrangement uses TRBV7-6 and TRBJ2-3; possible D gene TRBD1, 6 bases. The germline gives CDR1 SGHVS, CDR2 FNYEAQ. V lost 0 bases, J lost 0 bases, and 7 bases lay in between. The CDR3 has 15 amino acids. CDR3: CASSLAGASTDTQYF. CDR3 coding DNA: TGTGCCAGCAGCTTAGCGGGGGCCAGCACAGATACGCAGTATTTT.

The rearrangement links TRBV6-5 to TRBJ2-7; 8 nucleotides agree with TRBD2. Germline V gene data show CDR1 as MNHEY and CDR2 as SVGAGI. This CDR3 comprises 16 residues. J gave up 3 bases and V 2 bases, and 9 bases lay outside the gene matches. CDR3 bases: TGTGCCAGCAGTTACCGTTTGTCTAGCGGGTACTACGAGCAGTACTTC. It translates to CASSYRLSSGYYEQYF.

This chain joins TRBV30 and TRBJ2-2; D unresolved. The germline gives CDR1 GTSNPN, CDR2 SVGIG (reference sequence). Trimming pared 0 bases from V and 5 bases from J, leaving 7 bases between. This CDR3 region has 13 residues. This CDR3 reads CAWSVITTGELFF. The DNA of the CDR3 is TGTGCCTGGAGTGTAATAACTACCGGGGAGCTGTTTTTT.

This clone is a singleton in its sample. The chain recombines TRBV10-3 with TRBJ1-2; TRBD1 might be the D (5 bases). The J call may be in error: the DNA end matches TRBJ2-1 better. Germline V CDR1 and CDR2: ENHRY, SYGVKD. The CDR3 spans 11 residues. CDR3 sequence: CAISTPRGQFF. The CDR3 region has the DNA TGTGCCATCAGTACCCCAAGGGGACAGTTCTTC.

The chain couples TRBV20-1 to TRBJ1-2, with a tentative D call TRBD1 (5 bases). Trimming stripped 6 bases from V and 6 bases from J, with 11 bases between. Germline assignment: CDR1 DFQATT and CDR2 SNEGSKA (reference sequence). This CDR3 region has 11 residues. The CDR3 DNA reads TGCAGTGCCCGAAAGGGGAATGGCTACACCTTC. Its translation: CSARKGNGYTF.

The CDR3 nucleotides are TGTGCCAGCAGTTTGATGGGTGTTGGGGGCCAGGCCCTCTCCTACAATGAGCAGTTCTTC. It translates to CASSLMGVGGQALSYNEQFF. The chain combines TRBV27 with TRBJ2-1; a weak D match, TRBD1 (6 bases). CDR3 length: 20 amino acids. V lost 3 bases, J lost 0 bases, and 24 bases lay in between. Germline values: CDR1 MNHEY, CDR2 SMNVEV (reference sequence).

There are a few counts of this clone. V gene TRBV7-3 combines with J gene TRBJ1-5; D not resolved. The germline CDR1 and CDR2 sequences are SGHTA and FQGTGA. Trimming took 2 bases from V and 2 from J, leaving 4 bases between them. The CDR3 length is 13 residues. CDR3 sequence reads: CASSLQGNQPQHF. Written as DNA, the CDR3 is TGTGCCAGCAGCTTACAGGGCAATCAGCCCCAGCATTTT. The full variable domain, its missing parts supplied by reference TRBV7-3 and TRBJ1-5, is GAGVSQTPSNKVTEKGKYVELRCDPISGHTALYWYRQSLGQGPEFLIYFQGTGAADDSGLPNDRFFAVRPEGSVSTLKIQRTERGDSAVYLCASSLQGNQPQHFGDGTRLSIL.